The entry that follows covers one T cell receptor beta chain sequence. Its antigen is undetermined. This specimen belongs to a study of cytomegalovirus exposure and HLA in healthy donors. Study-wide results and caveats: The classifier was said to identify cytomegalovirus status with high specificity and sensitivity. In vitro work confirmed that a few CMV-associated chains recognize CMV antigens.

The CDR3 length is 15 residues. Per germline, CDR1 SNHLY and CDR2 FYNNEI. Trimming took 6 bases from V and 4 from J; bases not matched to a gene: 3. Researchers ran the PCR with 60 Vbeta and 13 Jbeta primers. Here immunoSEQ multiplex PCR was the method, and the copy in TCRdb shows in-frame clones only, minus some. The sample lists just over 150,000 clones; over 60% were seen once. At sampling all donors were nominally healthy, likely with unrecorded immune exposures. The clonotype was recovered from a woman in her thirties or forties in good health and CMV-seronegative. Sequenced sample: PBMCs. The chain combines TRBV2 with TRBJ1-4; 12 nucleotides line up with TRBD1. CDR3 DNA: TGTGCCAGCAGGGGACAGGGGGCTTTTAATGAAAAACTGTTTTTT. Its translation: CASRGQGAFNEKLFF.